This T cell receptor (beta chain) originates from a study of blood T cell repertoires in COVID-19. Overall study context: Samples representing acute and convalescent COVID-19 were sourced from the United States, Italy and Spain.

This clone was counted at least ten times. The J segment lost 2 bases and the V segment lost 5 bases, leaving 7 bases of the junction unmatched. CDR1 SGDLS and CDR2 YYNGEE come from the germline V gene. This CDR3 region has 17 residues. In the authors' workflow: Reference gene primer amplification gave nucleated cell count estimates. Using immunoSEQ multiplex PCR, the repertoire was profiled, and TCRdb retains in-frame clones only, with some absent. V, J and clone size are those of that table, while D and trimming were read from the DNA. The sample shows about 300,000 clones, around 90% of them seen only once.

The rearrangement joins TRBV9 to TRBJ2-7; 16 bases map to TRBD2. The receptor was derived from a man between 18 and 29 years old with active or convalescent COVID-19. Sequenced input: peripheral blood. CDR3 in DNA: TGTGCCAGCAGACCGGGACTAGCGGGAGGGACCCCCTACGAGCAGTACTTC. This codes for CASRPGLAGGTPYEQYF.